The clone carrying this T cell receptor beta chain occurred a few times. Its antigen remains unidentified. The investigators reverse transcribed all of the isolated RNA, so they sequenced expressed TCRB transcripts. An average of about 3.5 million reads was obtained for naive, central memory and regulatory T cell samples. Measured with immunoSEQ multiplex PCR; TCRdb has only the in-frame clones, and not every one. The profile covers over 500,000 clones, with 15% to 19% appearing a single time and approximately 0.087% taken by the ten largest. A CD45RO/CCR7/CD25/CD127/CD95/CD27 panel sorted naive, central memory, regulatory and stem cell-like memory CD4+ cells. Each sorted population was over 95% pure. Per germline, CDR1 SGHKS and CDR2 YYEKEE (reference sequence). The CDR3 spans 15 residues. Trimming pared 0 bases from V and 1 base from J, leaving 10 bases between. The sample comes from a study of beta chain features in type 1 diabetes. Study findings and constraints: Within the patient group, naive, central memory and Treg TCRB repertoires appeared more similar to each other than within healthy donors.

The TCR sequence derives from a man aged 18 to 29 in good health. V gene TRBV5-5 combines with J gene TRBJ2-5; D is possibly TRBD1 (5 bases). Material for sequencing was naive CD4+ T cells from blood. The CDR3 spells CASSLVTAFQETQYF. The CDR3 nucleotides are TGTGCCAGCAGCTTGGTGACAGCGTTCCAAGAGACCCAGTACTTC.